These 2 T cell receptor beta chains were sequenced from one sample in a study of patients and donors after allogeneic stem cell transplantation. TCRdb processed the RT-PCR reads anew with MiXCR; each CDR3 protein has one entry. Among roughly 250,000 distinct CDR3 sequences listed, 11% to 15% were seen once. The source material was blood, either unsorted or a sorted T cell fraction (not recorded which). Source of these receptors: a human donor who was either an allogeneic HSCT recipient or a stem cell or donor lymphocyte infusion donor (not recorded which). It is not recorded whose cells these are; they may come from a transplant donor.

There are many counts of this clonotype. The J gene is TRBJ1-2, the V gene TRBV7-2, with 9 nucleotides matching TRBD1. The junction had 3 bases not matched to a gene; V was cut back by 3 bases and J by 4 bases. The CDR3 contains 14 residues. Looked up from germline, CDR1 is SGHTA and CDR2 is FQGNSA. The CDR3 DNA reads as TGTGCCAGCAGCTTGGGACAGGGAATCTATGGCTACACCTTC. Its translation is CASSLGQGIYGYTF.

The chain carries TRBV11-3 and TRBJ2-3; 9 nucleotides line up with TRBD1. CDR3 length: 16 residues. Germline CDR1 is SGHNT and CDR2 is YENEEA. The junction had 9 bases not matched to a gene; V was cut back by 5 bases and J by 3 bases. DNA of the CDR3: TGTGCCAGCAGCCGAGACAGGGGGAGTGGGACAGATACGCAGTATTTT. This translates into CASSRDRGSGTDTQYF. Filled out from reference TRBV11-3 and TRBJ2-3, the complete variable domain reads EAGVVQSPRYKIIEKKQPVAFWCNPISGHNTLYWYLQNLGQGPELLIRYENEEAVDDSQLPKDRFSAERLKGVDSTLKIQPAELGDSAVYLCASSRDRGSGTDTQYFGPGTRLTVL.